This T cell receptor beta chain comes out of a study of T cell responses to AZD1222 COVID-19 vaccine. Study-wide background: Second-dose schedules of about 4 or about 12 weeks were combined. Findings of the study overall: It was only a handful of AZD1222 recipients who were seropositive at baseline. In all cases, repertoires were sampled only after the peak T cell response. It should be noted that donors were predominantly white British and more often female, and clonal diversity was possibly underestimated.

This clone was counted only a few times. The antigen remains undetermined. The repertoire was sequenced with immunoSEQ multiplex PCR; TCRdb's copy has only in-frame clones and lacks some. The data hold 100,000 to 150,000 clones, with around 84% observed a single time. The V gene's germline CDR1 is SGHRS and CDR2 YFSETQ. CDR3 length: 16 amino acids. Trimming removed 4 bases from V and 0 bases from J, with 14 bases in between. This rearrangement joins TRBV5-1 to TRBJ2-4; D perhaps matches TRBD1 (6 bases). This sample comprised peripheral blood, obtained on day 0 of AZD1222 vaccination. This receptor was taken from an adult in good health. CDR3 in DNA: TGCGCCAGCAGCCCAGAGGGGGATCGAGCCAAAAACATTCAGTACTTC. It is translated as CASSPEGDRAKNIQYF.